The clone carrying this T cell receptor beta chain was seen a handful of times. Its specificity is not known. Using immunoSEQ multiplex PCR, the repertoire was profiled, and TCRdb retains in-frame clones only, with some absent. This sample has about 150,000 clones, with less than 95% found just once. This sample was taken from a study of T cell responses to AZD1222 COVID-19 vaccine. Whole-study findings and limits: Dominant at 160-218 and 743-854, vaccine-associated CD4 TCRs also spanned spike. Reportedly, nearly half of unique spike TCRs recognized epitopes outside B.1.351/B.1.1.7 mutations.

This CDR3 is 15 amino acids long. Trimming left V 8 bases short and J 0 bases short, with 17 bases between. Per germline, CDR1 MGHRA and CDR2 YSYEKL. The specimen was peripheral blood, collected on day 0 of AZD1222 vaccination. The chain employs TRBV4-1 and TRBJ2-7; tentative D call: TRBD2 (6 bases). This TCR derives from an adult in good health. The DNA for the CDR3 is TGCGCCAGCCGTGGACTGGGGGAGGCCTCCTACGAGCAGTACTTC. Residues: CASRGLGEASYEQYF.